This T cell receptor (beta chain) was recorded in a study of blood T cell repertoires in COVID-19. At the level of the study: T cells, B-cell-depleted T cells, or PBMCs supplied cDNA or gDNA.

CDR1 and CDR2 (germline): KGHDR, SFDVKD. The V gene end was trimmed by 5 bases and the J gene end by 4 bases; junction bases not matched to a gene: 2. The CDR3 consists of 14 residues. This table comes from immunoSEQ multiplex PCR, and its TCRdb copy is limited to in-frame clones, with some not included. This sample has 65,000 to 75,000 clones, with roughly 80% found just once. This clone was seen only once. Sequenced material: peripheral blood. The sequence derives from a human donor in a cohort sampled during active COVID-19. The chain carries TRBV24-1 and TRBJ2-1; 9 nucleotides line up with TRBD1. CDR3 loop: CATSAGQGYNEQFF. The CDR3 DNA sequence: TGTGCCACCAGTGCAGGACAGGGGTACAATGAGCAGTTCTTC.